Sequencing of this T cell receptor (beta chain) was carried out in a study of vaccination and CD4 T cells after COVID-19. There are 13 residues in the CDR3. The germline V and J ends were trimmed by 6 bases and 8 bases, with 17 bases remaining between them. Germline CDR1 DFQATT, CDR2 SNEGSKA (reference sequence). In the case of this clonotype: Its antigen is as yet unknown.

The Oncomine TCR Beta short-read assay generated sequence data from the DNA of cultured CD4+ T cells. From the PCR reads, TCRdb called clonotypes with MiXCR, one entry per CDR3 protein. This sample yields about 17,000 distinct CDR3 sequences, of which nearly 40% are seen a single time; 8.4% belongs to the top ten. Treatment described: roughly ten-day PBMC culture with coronavirus spike peptide pools or control peptides (ViraFEST assay). First, ViraFEST expanded antigen-specific T cells with peptide pools, and next it sequenced the TCRs. PCR positivity dates ran from March to December 2020, preceding US Alpha, Beta and Delta variants.

The clonotype originates from a human donor who had recovered from COVID-19. Sequencing was done on a sample of CD4+ T cells from blood, cultured in vitro. V usage is TRBV20-1 and J usage is TRBJ2-1, with a possible D match to TRBD2 (5 bases). The CDR3 sequence is CSAPVAPVYEQFF. The CDR3 DNA follows: TGCAGTGCCCCTGTAGCGCCAGTCTATGAGCAGTTCTTC.